The 24 T cell receptor beta chains in this list originate from one sample, sequenced in a study of T cell repertoires in aging, cancer and after chemotherapy. Amplification of TCR beta used genomic DNA extracted from peripheral blood. TRB rearrangements spanning V, D and J were amplified using mixed TRB-A/B primers. TCRdb reprocessed the multiplex PCR reads via MiXCR and lists one record per CDR3 protein. The sample shows some 10,000 distinct CDR3 sequences, about 35% of them seen only once. Sequenced sample: blood. All receptors derive from a human donor in good health.

This clonotype turned up a few times. The genes are TRBV6-5 and TRBJ1-4; 7 bases fit TRBD1. V shed 6 bases, J shed 7 bases, and the junction held 5 bases outside the gene matches. The CDR3 consists of 13 residues. Per the germline V gene, CDR1 is MNHEY and CDR2 is SVGAGI. CDR3 loop: CASRRQGGEKLFF. DNA for the CDR3: TGTGCCAGCAGAAGACAGGGAGGTGAAAAACTGTTTTTT.

V and J are TRBV11-1 and TRBJ2-7, with a weak D call TRBD1 (6 bases). Germline values: CDR1 SGHAT, CDR2 FQDESV (reference sequence). The V end was cut by 2 bases, the J end by 7 bases, with 15 bases between. The CDR3 length is 14 residues. This CDR3 is CASSLRYRAREQYF. The CDR3 DNA reads as TGTGCCAGCAGCTTAAGATACAGGGCGAGGGAGCAGTACTTC.

With regard to this clonotype: No conserved phenylalanine or tryptophan ends this CDR3, so it is likely a read error. The chain uses TRBV19 and TRBJ2-7; no clear D gene. The CDR3 sequence is 13 residues long. Trimming shortened V by 5 bases and J by 3 bases, and 11 bases separated the two germline ends. Looked up from germline, CDR1 is LNHDA and CDR2 is SQIVND (reference sequence). CDR3 DNA sequence: TGTGCCAGTAGTGTTGGACCAGTCTACGAGCAGTACTAC. This codes for CASSVGPVYEQYY.

The chain joins TRBV29-1 to TRBJ1-2; no clear D. The CDR3 is 11 amino acids. V lost 7 bases to trimming and J lost 7 bases, with 13 bases between them. The germline gives CDR1 SQVTM, CDR2 ANQGSEA. The DNA of the CDR3 is TGCAGCGCAGCACCCATGTCTGGCTACACCTTC. Amino acids: CSAAPMSGYTF.

This clonotype was seen only a few times. The rearrangement links TRBV5-6 to TRBJ2-7; 7 nucleotides line up with TRBD1. The CDR3 runs to 16 residues. V was pared by 4 bases and J by 3 bases, with 13 bases of the junction left unmatched. CDR1 SGHDT and CDR2 YYEEEE come from the germline V gene. The CDR3 region is CASSPRTGSGVYEQYF. CDR3 nucleotides: TGTGCCAGCAGCCCCCGGACAGGTTCAGGAGTCTACGAGCAGTACTTC. The whole variable domain, remainder taken from reference TRBV5-6 and TRBJ2-7, is DAGVTQSPTHLIKTRGQQVTLRCSPKSGHDTVSWYQQALGQGPQFIFQYYEEEERQRGNFPDRFSGHQFPNYSSELNVNALLLGDSALYLCASSPRTGSGVYEQYFGPGTRLTVT.

This clonotype is categorized as medium-sized. The chain employs TRBV19 and TRBJ2-1, with a weak D call TRBD1 (6 bases). The CDR3 is made up of 14 amino acids. Germline loops: CDR1 LNHDA, CDR2 SQIVND (reference sequence). Trimming cost V 7 bases and J 7 bases, with 17 bases left between them. The CDR3 here is CASNYRARRNEQFF. For the CDR3, the DNA is TGTGCCAGTAACTACAGGGCGAGACGGAATGAGCAGTTCTTC.

This clonotype qualifies as medium-sized. J is TRBJ2-1 and V is TRBV19, with 14 nucleotides matching TRBD2. CDR3 length equals 14 residues. Germline CDR1 is LNHDA and CDR2 is SQIVND (reference sequence). Trimming at V came to 9 bases and at J to 10 bases, leaving 8 bases not matched to a gene. The CDR3 nucleotides read TGTGCCAGGCAGACTAGCGGGAGGGCCGAGGAGCAGTTCTTC. As protein: CARQTSGRAEEQFF.

This clonotype is classed as medium-sized (0.01 to 0.1%). The chain has TRBV29-1 and TRBJ2-1; D unclear. Germline lookup yields CDR1 SQVTM and CDR2 ANQGSEA. The CDR3 extends over 11 amino acids. The ends were cut back, 7 bases at V and 6 bases at J, with 10 bases in the middle. CDR3 nucleotide sequence: TGCAGCGGTTACCTAGGCAATGAGCAGTTCTTC. Translating it yields CSGYLGNEQFF.

The genes are TRBV6-2 or TRBV6-3 and TRBJ1-6; no firm D call. Looked up from germline, CDR1 is MNHEY and CDR2 is SVGEGT. V was clipped by 2 bases and J by 5 bases, with 4 bases between them. This CDR3 is 13 amino acids long. In DNA, the CDR3 is TGTGCCAGCAGTTACAGGGATAATTCACCCCTCCACTTT. Translating it yields CASSYRDNSPLHF.

This clonotype appeared a few times. The V call is TRBV6-2 or TRBV6-3, the J call TRBJ2-5; D unclear. The V and J ends lost 5 bases and 2 bases respectively, with 9 bases between them. This CDR3 region has 13 residues. CDR1 MNHEY and CDR2 SVGEGT come from the germline V gene. In DNA form, the CDR3 reads TGTGCCAGCAGTGGCGGACGGCAAGAGACCCAGTACTTC. This gives the protein CASSGGRQETQYF.

The chain combines TRBV30 with TRBJ2-7, with a possible D match to TRBD1 (6 bases). Germline V lookup: CDR1 GTSNPN, CDR2 SVGIG (reference sequence). This CDR3 spans 13 amino acids. Trimming pared 7 bases from V and 3 bases from J, leaving 16 bases between. CDR3 residues: CALTGTLFYEQYF. CDR3 nucleotide sequence: TGTGCCTTAACCGGGACACTCTTCTACGAGCAGTACTTC.

The J gene is TRBJ1-1, the V gene TRBV12-3 or TRBV12-4; D is unresolved. V lost 1 base and J lost 1, with 4 bases in between. There are 13 residues in the CDR3. CDR3 protein: CASSLVTNTEAFF. CDR3 coding DNA: TGTGCCAGCAGTTTAGTTACGAACACTGAAGCTTTCTTT.

A few counts support this clonotype. The rearrangement uses TRBV5-6 and TRBJ2-7; 13 nucleotides align to TRBD2. The CDR3 totals 16 residues. The V gene's germline CDR1 is SGHDT and CDR2 YYEEEE. Germline trimming cut 3 bases from V and 2 bases from J; bases unmatched to any gene: 5. The CDR3 DNA follows: TGTGCCAGCAGCTCCGGACTAGCGGGAGCACCCTACGAGCAGTACTTC. Translation: CASSSGLAGAPYEQYF.

The rearrangement uses TRBV13 and TRBJ2-7; D is possibly TRBD2 (6 bases). The CDR3 has 14 amino acids. V was clipped by 1 base and J by 1 base, with 8 bases between them. From germline, CDR1 is PRHDT and CDR2 FYEKMQ (reference sequence). DNA for the CDR3: TGTGCCAGCAGCTTAGTTGCGGGATCCTACGAGCAGTACTTC. Amino acids: CASSLVAGSYEQYF.

V usage is TRBV5-5 and J usage is TRBJ2-5; either TRBD1 or TRBD2 may supply D (5 bases each). CDR3 length equals 17 residues. V shed 1 base and J shed 7 bases, with 23 bases lying between them. Germline CDR1 and CDR2: SGHKS and YYEKEE (reference sequence). The CDR3 here is CASSLSISGSLGGTQYF. CDR3 bases: TGTGCCAGCAGCTTGTCGATTTCGGGCAGCCTTGGGGGGACCCAGTACTTC.

CDR3 nucleotide sequence: TGCGCCAGCAGAGAAAGGGACTACGAGCAGTACTTC. Encoded protein: CASRERDYEQYF. The rearrangement uses TRBV5-1 and TRBJ2-7; D ambiguous. Germline CDR1 reads SGHRS; CDR2 reads YFSETQ. The CDR3 spans 12 residues. With 5 bases removed from V and 3 bases from J, the gap between germline ends came to 9 bases.

About this clonotype itself: A much larger clone differs from this one at a single base, so this may be a read error. This chain uses TRBV19 with TRBJ2-2; 13 bases align to TRBD2. Germline V gives CDR1 LNHDA, CDR2 SQIVND (reference sequence). The CDR3 consists of 16 residues. The CDR3 DNA follows: TGTGCCAGTACTAGGACTAGCGGGAGCCTTACCGGGGAGCTGATTTTT. Protein product: CASTRTSGSLTGELIF. Looking up the rest from reference TRBV19 and TRBJ2-2 gives the full variable domain: DGGITQSPKYLFRKEGQNVTLSCEQNLNHDAMYWYRQDPGQGLRLIYYSQIVNDFQKGDIAEGYSVSREKKESFPLTVTSAQKNPTAFYLCASTRTSGSLTGELIFGEGSRLTVL.

This clonotype has more than one count but fewer than ten. The chain joins TRBV7-6 to TRBJ2-7, with 7 bases fitting TRBD2. V trimming: 7 bases; J trimming: 7 bases; junction bases outside the gene matches: 13. This CDR3 is built from 14 residues. CDR1 is SGHVS, CDR2 FNYEAQ, per germline. The DNA of the CDR3 is TGTGCCAGCAAAAGTCACGGGGGAGGGCAAGAGCAGTACTTC. Translating it yields CASKSHGGGQEQYF.

This clonotype was seen more than once but under ten times. The chain has TRBV12-3 or TRBV12-4 and TRBJ2-2; 7 bases line up with TRBD1. With V trimmed by 8 bases and J by 3 bases, 9 bases remained unmatched. The CDR3 is made up of 15 amino acids. DNA of the CDR3: TGTGCCAGCGAAACGACAGGGAAGGACACCGGGGAGCTGTTTTTT. Its translation is CASETTGKDTGELFF.

This chain uses TRBV6-5 with TRBJ2-1, with 15 bases aligning to TRBD2. CDR1 is MNHEY and CDR2 is SVGAGI in the germline V gene. The J segment lost 5 bases and the V segment lost 5 bases, leaving 1 base of the junction unmatched. This CDR3 is built from 15 residues. Written as DNA, the CDR3 is TGTGCCAGCAGTGGACTAGCGGGAGGGCACAATGAGCAGTTCTTC. Its translation: CASSGLAGGHNEQFF.

Remarks on this clonotype: A much larger clone sits a single nucleotide away, making a read error possible. CDR3 in DNA: TGTGCCAGCAGCTTAGTCGCGGGGAGGTCAAGCAATGAGCAGTTCTTC. It specifies CASSLVAGRSSNEQFF. This chain uses TRBV11-1 with TRBJ2-1, with D perhaps matching TRBD2 (6 bases). The germline gives CDR1 SGHAT, CDR2 FQDESV (reference sequence). Between the trimmed V and J ends, which lost 1 base and 6 bases, there was a span of 16 bases. The CDR3 contains 16 residues. Combining the CDR3 with reference TRBV11-1 and TRBJ2-1 gives the whole variable domain EAEVAQSPRYKITEKSQAVAFWCDPISGHATLYWYRQILGQGPELLVQFQDESVVDDSQLPKDRFSAERLKGVDSTLKIQPAELGDSAMYLCASSLVAGRSSNEQFFGPGTRLTVL.

In this sample, this clonotype turned up a few times. This sequence joins TRBV19 and TRBJ1-3; 9 bases are shared with TRBD1. V shed 7 bases and J 0 bases; nucleotides not matched to a gene: 4. This CDR3 has 15 residues. Germline CDR1 is LNHDA and CDR2 is SQIVND (reference sequence). CDR3 in amino acids: CASTRTGDSGNTIYF. In nucleotides, the CDR3 is TGTGCCAGTACCCGGACAGGGGACTCTGGAAACACCATATATTTT. Combining the CDR3 with reference TRBV19 and TRBJ1-3 gives the whole variable domain DGGITQSPKYLFRKEGQNVTLSCEQNLNHDAMYWYRQDPGQGLRLIYYSQIVNDFQKGDIAEGYSVSREKKESFPLTVTSAQKNPTAFYLCASTRTGDSGNTIYFGEGSWLTVV.

This chain joins TRBV12-3 or TRBV12-4 and TRBJ2-2; TRBD1 matches at 12 bases. Trimming took 6 bases from V and 7 from J; bases not matched to a gene: 6. The CDR3 is 15 amino acids. The CDR3 loop reads CASSMGQGASGELFF. CDR3 nucleotide sequence: TGTGCCAGCAGCATGGGACAGGGGGCAAGCGGGGAGCTGTTTTTT.

In this sample, this clonotype turned up a few times. The CDR3: CSVGYGYGYTF. In DNA, the CDR3 is TGCAGCGTTGGGTACGGCTATGGCTACACCTTC. V and J are TRBV29-1 and TRBJ1-2, with D unclear. Germline CDR1 is SQVTM and CDR2 is ANQGSEA. V lost 4 bases to trimming and J lost 4 bases, with 7 bases between them. The CDR3 is made up of 11 amino acids.